This TCR beta chain was documented in a study of T cell repertoires in cytomegalovirus infection. This CDR3 region has 14 residues. Germline assignment: CDR1 LGHNA and CDR2 YSLEER. V lost 0 bases, J lost 9 bases, and 12 bases lay in between. MiXCR was run by TCRdb on the reads, yielding one entry per CDR3 protein. The sample holds about 180,000 distinct CDR3 sequences, under 15% seen once. The material sequenced was PBMCs. The chain joins TRBV4-3 to TRBJ2-4; tentative D call: TRBD2 (6 bases). The sequence was obtained from a human donor in good health (CMV status not recorded). Some clones in this sample may be carry-over from other donors' samples. As DNA, the CDR3 is TGCGCCAGCAGCCAAGATCTGGCGGGGTTCATTCAGTACTTC. This sequence encodes CASSQDLAGFIQYF.